The 14 T cell receptor beta chains listed next were all sequenced from one sample in a study of shared clonotypes between healthy human individuals. TCRdb's table, derived via immunoSEQ multiplex PCR, lists solely in-frame clones and lacks some. The repertoire holds 2,500,000 or so clones, with around 90% as singletons. The specimen sequenced was naive CD4+ T cells sorted from blood. Subset: CD45RA+ positively selected. The receptor set was obtained from a man younger than 30 in good health.

The V gene is TRBV18, the J gene TRBJ2-7; 7 nucleotides align to TRBD1. CDR3 length: 14 amino acids. CDR1 is KGHSH and CDR2 is LQKENI in the germline V gene. V trimming: 5 bases; J trimming: 2 bases; junction bases outside the gene matches: 6. CDR3 bases: TGTGCCAGCTCAGAAGGACAGGTCCCCTACGAGCAGTACTTC. This gives the protein CASSEGQVPYEQYF.

Details on this clone: Other nucleotide sequences from this sample produce the same CDR3. The genes are TRBV6-5 and TRBJ2-3; D is ambiguous. Trimming left V 0 bases short and J 1 base short, with 2 bases between. This CDR3 has 13 residues. CDR1 and CDR2 from the germline V gene are MNHEY and SVGAGI. CDR3 DNA: TGTGCCAGCAGTTACTCGGGCACAGATACGCAGTATTTT. Its translation: CASSYSGTDTQYF.

This sequence joins TRBV18 and TRBJ2-7; TRBD2 might be the D (6 bases). CDR1 is KGHSH, CDR2 LQKENI, per germline. CDR3 size: 16 residues. Trimming took off 4 bases at V and 6 bases at J, with 22 bases between the two ends. Written as DNA, the CDR3 is TGTGCCAGCTCACGGGTCGGGGGATCTGCACCTCTCGAGCAGTACTTC. Amino acids: CASSRVGGSAPLEQYF.

The rearrangement links TRBV7-9 to TRBJ1-2, with a possible D match to TRBD1 (5 bases). Germline loops: CDR1 SEHNR, CDR2 FQNEAQ (reference sequence). Trimming removed 11 bases at V and 4 bases at J, with 17 bases between. CDR3 length: 13 amino acids. CDR3 sequence: CAYNAGLSYGYTF. CDR3 nucleotide sequence: TGTGCCTACAACGCGGGGCTCTCCTATGGCTACACCTTC.

The chain has TRBV6-1 and TRBJ1-5, with D possibly TRBD1 on 5 matching bases. This CDR3 is built from 17 residues. Trimming removed 1 base at V and 1 base at J, with 14 bases between. Germline CDR1 is MNHNS and CDR2 is SASEGT. The CDR3 nucleotides read TGTGCCAGCAGTGAAGGCCCTCTTCGGGACAGCAATCAGCCCCAGCATTTT. Residues: CASSEGPLRDSNQPQHF.

The chain has TRBV19 and TRBJ2-7; a weak D match, TRBD2 (6 bases). V was cut by 5 bases and J by 4 bases, with 18 bases left in between. Germline CDR1 and CDR2: LNHDA and SQIVND (reference sequence). The CDR3 runs to 15 residues. Written as DNA, the CDR3 is TGTGCCAGTAGTTCCCGGGGGAGACTCGGGTACGAGCAGTACTTC. Protein: CASSSRGRLGYEQYF.

The gene calls are TRBV6-5 and TRBJ1-1; the D gene is possibly TRBD1 (6 bases). The CDR3 is made up of 15 amino acids. V was cut by 0 bases and J by 8 bases, with 16 bases left in between. Germline values: CDR1 MNHEY, CDR2 SVGAGI. CDR3 loop: CASSYSGRGGREAFF. CDR3 DNA sequence: TGTGCCAGCAGTTACTCGGGCAGGGGTGGTAGAGAAGCTTTCTTT.

This sequence joins TRBV5-1 and TRBJ2-1, with no clear D. V dropped 4 bases and J dropped 6 bases, with 17 bases sitting between them. Germline assignment: CDR1 SGHRS and CDR2 YFSETQ. The CDR3 is made up of 15 amino acids. Here the CDR3 DNA reads TGCGCCAGCAGCATTAGACTGGATCGTTCCAATGAGCAGTTCTTC. It translates to CASSIRLDRSNEQFF. The whole variable domain, filled in from reference TRBV5-1 and TRBJ2-1, reads KAGVTQTPRYLIKTRGQQVTLSCSPISGHRSVSWYQQTPGQGLQFLFEYFSETQRNKGNFPGRFSGRQFSNSRSEMNVSTLELGDSALYLCASSIRLDRSNEQFFGPGTRLTVL.

The V gene is TRBV2, the J gene TRBJ2-1; 10 nucleotides align to TRBD2. The CDR3 totals 16 residues. J gave up 4 bases and V 3 bases, and 6 bases lay outside the gene matches. Germline V lookup: CDR1 SNHLY, CDR2 FYNNEI. As DNA, the CDR3 is TGTGCCAGCAGTGACCGAGTAGCGGGGGGTTACAATGAGCAGTTCTTC. Its translation: CASSDRVAGGYNEQFF.

In its sample, this clone was seen once. V usage is TRBV6-5 and J usage is TRBJ2-7, with D possibly matching TRBD1 (5 bases). From germline, CDR1 is MNHEY and CDR2 SVGAGI. Trimming pared 2 bases from V and 4 bases from J, leaving 15 bases between. The CDR3 has 15 residues. The CDR3 is CASSYVGADHYEQYF. As DNA, the CDR3 is TGTGCCAGCAGTTACGTAGGGGCGGACCATTACGAGCAGTACTTC.

The chain carries TRBV5-1 and TRBJ1-1; D is uncertain. CDR3 length: 15 residues. Trimming shortened V by 0 bases and J by 8 bases, and 17 bases separated the two germline ends. Germline V gene lookup returns CDR1 SGHRS and CDR2 YFSETQ. The CDR3 sequence is CASSLVDWGHPEAFF. CDR3 nucleotides: TGCGCCAGCAGCTTGGTGGATTGGGGTCATCCCGAAGCTTTCTTT.

This clone occurred a few times. Within the sample, other DNA sequences also encode this same CDR3. The chain links TRBV6-5 to TRBJ1-6; D might be TRBD1 (6 bases). The ends were cut back, 5 bases at V and 8 bases at J, with 10 bases in the middle. The CDR3 is 13 amino acids. The germline V gene has CDR1 MNHEY and CDR2 SVGAGI. DNA of the CDR3: TGTGCCAGCAGTAGCAACAGGGATTCACCCCTCCACTTT. This codes for CASSSNRDSPLHF.

The chain recombines TRBV5-1 with TRBJ2-2; possibly TRBD2 for D (6 bases). CDR1 and CDR2 (germline): SGHRS, YFSETQ. The ends were cut back, 0 bases at V and 2 bases at J, with 11 bases in the middle. CDR3 size: 16 residues. CDR3 in amino acids: CASSLVAEANTGELFF. As DNA, the CDR3 is TGCGCCAGCAGCTTGGTAGCGGAAGCTAACACCGGGGAGCTGTTTTTT.

J is TRBJ2-7 and V is TRBV7-6; 8 bases match TRBD1. The V and J ends lost 8 bases and 2 bases, in that order; junction bases with no gene match: 8. Germline values: CDR1 SGHVS, CDR2 FNYEAQ. This CDR3 has 14 amino acids. DNA of the CDR3: TGTGCCAGCGCCACCGGGACAGGAGCCTACGAGCAGTACTTC. This gives the protein CASATGTGAYEQYF.